Sequencing of this T cell receptor (beta chain) was carried out in a study of blood T cell repertoires in COVID-19. Background on the study: Nucleic acid was either cDNA or gDNA, and it came from T cells, B-cell-depleted T cells, or PBMCs.

This CDR3 comprises 13 residues. With V trimmed by 5 bases and J by 4 bases, 1 base remained unmatched. Germline V gene lookup returns CDR1 SGHAT and CDR2 FQNNGV. In the original workflow: Amplified reference gene primers provided the basis for estimating nucleated cell counts. Method: immunoSEQ multiplex PCR; TCRdb's copy keeps in-frame clones and lacks some. D and trimming come from the DNA, and the V and J calls and clone size come from that table. The table shows some 390,000 clones, with about 88% occurring only once. Source material: peripheral blood. This chain connects TRBV11-2 to TRBJ2-5, with 10 bases lining up with TRBD2. The TCR comes from a human donor in a cohort sampled during active COVID-19. The CDR3 DNA reads as TGTGCCAGCAGCGGGACTAGCGTAGAGACCCAGTACTTC. This codes for CASSGTSVETQYF.